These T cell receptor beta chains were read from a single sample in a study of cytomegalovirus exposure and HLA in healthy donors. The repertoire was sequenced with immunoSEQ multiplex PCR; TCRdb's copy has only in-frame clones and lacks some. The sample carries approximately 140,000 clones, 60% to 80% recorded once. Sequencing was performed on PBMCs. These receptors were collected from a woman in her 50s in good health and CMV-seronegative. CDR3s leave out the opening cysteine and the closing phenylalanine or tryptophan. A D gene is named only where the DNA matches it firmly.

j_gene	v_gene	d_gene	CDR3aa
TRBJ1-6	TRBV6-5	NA	ASSRGGQGLH
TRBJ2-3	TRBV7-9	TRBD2	ASSSLRGDTDTQY
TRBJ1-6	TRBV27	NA	ASSLWQNSPLH
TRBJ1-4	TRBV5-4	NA	ASSLAPSENEKLF
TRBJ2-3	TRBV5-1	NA	ASSTNRESTDTQY
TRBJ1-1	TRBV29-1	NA	SVEEAAAEAF
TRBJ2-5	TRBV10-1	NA	ASSESGADQETQY
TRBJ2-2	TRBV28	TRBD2	ASRFYREGTGELF
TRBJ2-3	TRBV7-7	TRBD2	ASSLGTSGGTDTQY
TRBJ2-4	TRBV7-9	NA	ASSLAQGEVNIQY
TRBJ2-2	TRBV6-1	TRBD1	ASSGTAITGELF
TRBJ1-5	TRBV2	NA	ASSGPGGISNQPQH
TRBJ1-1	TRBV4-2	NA	ASSRDWNTEAF
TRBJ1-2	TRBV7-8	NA	ASSLRGGGRQSNYGYT
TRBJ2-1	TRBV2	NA	ASRQGIYNEQF
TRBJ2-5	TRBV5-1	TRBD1	ASSLEGQGVQREY
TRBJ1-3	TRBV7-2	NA	ASGIGGLAEPGNTIY
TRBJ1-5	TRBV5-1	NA	ASSFGGLPDQPQH
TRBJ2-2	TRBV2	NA	ASSILSNTGEPF
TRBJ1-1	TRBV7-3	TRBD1	ASSLTGTGHTEAF
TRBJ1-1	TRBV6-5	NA	ASSYGRNTEAF
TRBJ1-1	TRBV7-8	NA	ASSLAGRWRTEAF
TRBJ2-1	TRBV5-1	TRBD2	ASSSLASGGTTYNEQF
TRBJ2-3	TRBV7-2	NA	ASSPPGTDTQY
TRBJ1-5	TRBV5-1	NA	ASSFSGGSNQPQH
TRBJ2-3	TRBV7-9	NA	ASSFRGIDTQY
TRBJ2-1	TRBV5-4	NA	ASSTAQGNEQF
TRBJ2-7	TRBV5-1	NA	ASSFQTETYEQY
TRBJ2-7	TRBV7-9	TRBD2	ASSLGSSGEAQY
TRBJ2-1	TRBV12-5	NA	ASGLGNVSYRRNEQF
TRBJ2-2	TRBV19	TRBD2	ASSLGLARELF
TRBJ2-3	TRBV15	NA	ATTQGESTDTQY
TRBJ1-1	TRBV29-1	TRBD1	SVRTGAEAF
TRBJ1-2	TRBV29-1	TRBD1	SVETGQGRPT
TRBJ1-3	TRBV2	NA	ASNMGRGVNTIY
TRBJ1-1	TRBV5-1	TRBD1	ASSLEGQGVNTEAF
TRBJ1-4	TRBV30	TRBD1	AWSKGDSEKLF
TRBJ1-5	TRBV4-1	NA	ASSHSYPGTSNQPQH
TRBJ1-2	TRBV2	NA	ASSGWGLSRGYT
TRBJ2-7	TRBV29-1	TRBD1	SVSGQSTYEQY
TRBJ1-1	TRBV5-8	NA	ASSRRGTAF
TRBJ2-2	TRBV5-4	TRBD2	ASSPGGGPLSTGELF
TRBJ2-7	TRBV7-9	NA	ASSHGGQTTAGY
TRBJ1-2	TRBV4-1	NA	ASSLRVDEDILNYGYT
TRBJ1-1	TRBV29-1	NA	SADPGVTNTEAF
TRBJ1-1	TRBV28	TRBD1	ASSLLQGRTEAF
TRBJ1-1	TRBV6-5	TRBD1	ASSTDRDFNTEAF
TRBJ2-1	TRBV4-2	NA	ASSFGWNEQF
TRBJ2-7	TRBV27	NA	ASSRPNRTAQKYEQY
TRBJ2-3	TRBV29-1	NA	STDYTDTQY
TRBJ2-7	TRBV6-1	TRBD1	ASSWDSRTSEQY
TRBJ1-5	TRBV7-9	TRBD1	ASSLGTGASNQPQH
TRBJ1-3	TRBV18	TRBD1	ASSPGTGGALSGNTIY
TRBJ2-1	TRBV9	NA	ASSVVATPPYNEQF
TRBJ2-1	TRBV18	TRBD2	ASSPQSGGPGNEQF
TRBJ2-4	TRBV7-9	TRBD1	ASSLGQGLAKNIQY
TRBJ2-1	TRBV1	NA	TSSQGRQGRSYNEQF
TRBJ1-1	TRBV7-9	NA	ASRSTRFRLTEAF
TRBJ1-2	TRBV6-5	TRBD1	ASSYSGQDYGYT
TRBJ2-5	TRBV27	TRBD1	ASAAGDREETQY